Shown below are 18 T cell receptor beta chains from a single sample sequenced in a study of naive and memory T cell subsets. Whole-study findings and limits: Possibly reflecting memory cells re-expressing CD45RA, a few larger clonotypes occurred in naive repertoires, especially CD8.

No antigen has been assigned to these receptors. An equimolar mix of two oligonucleotides served as the beta constant-region primer for TRBC1 and TRBC2. Nested alpha and beta constant-region primers with the SP2 primer drove four PCR rounds on ligated cDNA. TCRdb processed the UMI-ligation and nested PCR reads anew with MiXCR; each CDR3 protein has one entry. The repertoire includes more than 95,000 distinct CDR3 sequences, roughly 15% of them detected once, and about 3% sits in the top ten. Sequences were obtained from naive CD8+ T cells from blood. Source of these receptors: a human donor in good health.

J is TRBJ2-1 and V is TRBV28; D gene uncertain. Germline CDR1 is MDHEN and CDR2 is SYDVKM. V shed 4 bases and J shed 6 bases, with 7 bases lying between them. The CDR3 runs to 12 residues. The CDR3 region has the DNA TGTGCCAGCAGTTACGACCTCAATGAGCAGTTCTTC. Its translation is CASSYDLNEQFF. Combining the CDR3 with reference TRBV28 and TRBJ2-1 gives the whole variable domain DVKVTQSSRYLVKRTGEKVFLECVQDMDHENMFWYRQDPGLGLRLIYFSYDVKMKEKGDIPEGYSVSREKKERFSLILESASTNQTSMYLCASSYDLNEQFFGPGTRLTVL.

This clonotype has at least ten counts. The genes are TRBV3-1 and TRBJ2-5; 14 nucleotides match TRBD2. The germline V gene has CDR1 LGHDT and CDR2 YNNKEL (reference sequence). This CDR3 is built from 18 residues. Germline trimming cut 0 bases from V and 5 bases from J; bases unmatched to any gene: 8. The CDR3 reads CASSQDPGLAGVDETQYF. The CDR3 DNA is TGTGCCAGCAGCCAAGACCCGGGACTAGCGGGAGTAGACGAGACCCAGTACTTC.

The CDR3 region has the DNA TGTGCCAGCAGCCCAACGACTAGCGGTCCTAACAATGAGCAGTTCTTC. As protein: CASSPTTSGPNNEQFF. The chain joins TRBV7-2 to TRBJ2-1, with 9 positions matching TRBD2. J was trimmed by 5 bases and V by 5 bases; bases with no gene match: 10. In germline, CDR1 is SGHTA, CDR2 FQGNSA. This CDR3 has 16 residues.

The V and J genes are TRBV7-9 and TRBJ2-5; D unclear. From germline, CDR1 is SEHNR and CDR2 FQNEAQ (reference sequence). The CDR3 is 16 amino acids. With 6 bases removed from V and 3 bases from J, the gap between germline ends came to 20 bases. This CDR3 is CASRPAPGWREETQYF. In DNA, the CDR3 is TGTGCCAGCAGGCCCGCACCGGGTTGGCGAGAAGAGACCCAGTACTTC. Supplemented by reference TRBV7-9 and TRBJ2-5, the full variable domain reads DTGVSQNPRHKITKRGQNVTFRCDPISEHNRLYWYRQTLGQGPEFLTYFQNEAQLEKSRLLSDRFSAERPKGSFSTLEIQRTEQGDSAMYLCASRPAPGWREETQYFGPGTRLLVL.

This chain connects TRBV5-4 to TRBJ2-7, with a possible D match to TRBD2 (5 bases). Trimming stripped 2 bases from V and 1 base from J, with 7 bases between. Germline V gene sequence: CDR1 SGHNT, CDR2 YYREEE (reference sequence). This CDR3 comprises 13 residues. In DNA, the CDR3 is TGTGCCAGCAGCTTTAGAGGGTCCTACGAGCAGTACTTC. This translates into CASSFRGSYEQYF.

The chain employs TRBV12-3 or TRBV12-4 and TRBJ1-2, with 7 bases lining up with TRBD1. Trimming at V came to 10 bases and at J to 2 bases, leaving 4 bases not matched to a gene. The CDR3 sequence is 12 residues long. The CDR3: CAIETGNYGYTF. The CDR3 bases are TGTGCCATCGAGACAGGGAACTATGGCTACACCTTC.

The chain is built from TRBV5-6 and TRBJ2-1; D is perhaps TRBD1 (6 bases). Germline V gene sequence: CDR1 SGHDT, CDR2 YYEEEE. V was shortened by 0 bases and J by 9 bases, with 13 bases between the two germline ends. The CDR3 contains 14 residues. CDR3 sequence (DNA): TGTGCCAGCAGCTTGGCTAACAGGGTTTTTGAGCAGTTCTTC. It yields the protein CASSLANRVFEQFF. The variable domain in full, with the rest retrieved from reference TRBV5-6 and TRBJ2-1, is DAGVTQSPTHLIKTRGQQVTLRCSPKSGHDTVSWYQQALGQGPQFIFQYYEEEERQRGNFPDRFSGHQFPNYSSELNVNALLLGDSALYLCASSLANRVFEQFFGPGTRLTVL.

V is TRBV6-2 or TRBV6-3 and J is TRBJ2-3; possibly TRBD1 or TRBD2 for D (5 bases each). Germline values: CDR1 MNHEY, CDR2 SVGEGT. With 7 bases removed from V and 6 bases from J, the gap between germline ends came to 23 bases. CDR3 length: 16 amino acids. CDR3 in amino acids: CASTFGTSLSFDTQYF. DNA for the CDR3: TGTGCCAGCACCTTCGGGACCTCCCTGTCCTTTGATACGCAGTATTTT.

In regard to this clonotype: One junction end disagrees with the germline gene, perhaps due to a read error. The chain uses TRBV6-1 and TRBJ1-3; D call uncertain. This CDR3 has 13 residues. Germline V gene data show CDR1 as MNHNS and CDR2 as SASEGT. The CDR3 here is CASSEFSGNIIYF. CDR3 nucleotides: TGTGCCAGCAGTGAGTTCTCTGGAAACATCATATATTTT.

V is TRBV29-1 and J is TRBJ2-3; no clear D. CDR3 length: 12 amino acids. Germline CDR1 is SQVTM and CDR2 is ANQGSEA. Trimming took off 7 bases at V and 6 bases at J, with 14 bases between the two ends. CDR3: CSALDDPDTQYF. The CDR3 DNA reads TGCAGCGCTCTGGACGACCCCGATACGCAGTATTTT.

This sequence joins TRBV4-3 and TRBJ2-7; the match to TRBD2 covers 7 bases. The V and J ends lost 1 base and 4 bases, in that order; junction bases with no gene match: 7. The CDR3 extends over 15 amino acids. From germline, CDR1 is LGHNA and CDR2 YSLEER. The CDR3 sequence is CASSQGQGGGYEQYF. CDR3 nucleotides: TGCGCCAGCAGCCAAGGTCAGGGCGGGGGATACGAGCAGTACTTC.

This chain connects TRBV4-3 to TRBJ2-7; D is ambiguous. V shed 2 bases and J shed 1 base, with 9 bases lying between them. CDR3 length: 14 amino acids. Per germline, CDR1 LGHNA and CDR2 YSLEER. CDR3 in amino acids: CASSQNLGSYEQYF. The CDR3 coding sequence is TGCGCCAGCAGCCAAAATTTGGGGTCCTACGAGCAGTACTTC.

This rearrangement joins TRBV27 to TRBJ1-5; 7 nucleotides align to TRBD1. Trimming at V came to 6 bases and at J to 0 bases, leaving 8 bases not matched to a gene. This CDR3 contains 16 residues. Germline CDR1 reads MNHEY; CDR2 reads SMNVEV (reference sequence). This chain's CDR3 is CASRRTGSHSNQPQHF. Written as DNA, the CDR3 is TGTGCCAGCAGACGGACAGGCAGTCATAGCAATCAGCCCCAGCATTTT.

This clonotype was recorded once. This chain connects TRBV5-1 to TRBJ1-1; D unresolved. Trimming took off 7 bases at V and 7 bases at J, with 11 bases between the two ends. The germline gives CDR1 SGHRS, CDR2 YFSETQ. The CDR3 runs 11 residues. The chain's CDR3 is CASHGVGEAFF. In DNA form, the CDR3 reads TGCGCCAGCCACGGTGTGGGTGAAGCTTTCTTT.

The J gene is TRBJ1-5, the V gene TRBV20-1, with D unclear. The V end was cut by 1 base, the J end by 1 base, with 5 bases between. Germline loops: CDR1 DFQATT, CDR2 SNEGSKA (reference sequence). The CDR3 length is 13 residues. CDR3 protein: CSARVASNQPQHF. In DNA, the CDR3 is TGCAGTGCTAGAGTAGCGAGCAATCAGCCCCAGCATTTT.

The chain links TRBV5-6 to TRBJ1-1, with D uncertain. This CDR3 region has 12 residues. V dropped 4 bases and J dropped 3 bases, with 7 bases sitting between them. The V gene's germline CDR1 is SGHDT and CDR2 YYEEEE. This CDR3 reads CASSRGDTEAFF. DNA of the CDR3: TGTGCCAGCAGCCGAGGAGACACTGAAGCTTTCTTT.

This clonotype was detected only a few times. The chain combines TRBV7-8 with TRBJ2-1, with TRBD1 matching 10 bases. The J segment lost 7 bases and the V segment lost 0 bases, leaving 12 bases of the junction unmatched. The germline CDR1 and CDR2 sequences are SGHVS and FQNEAQ. The CDR3 spans 18 residues. Written as DNA, the CDR3 is TGTGCCAGCAGCTTAGCGGGGTGGACAGGGGGTGAGGGTAATGAGCAGTTCTTC. It is translated as CASSLAGWTGGEGNEQFF.

This clonotype has a handful of counts. The chain joins TRBV12-3 or TRBV12-4 to TRBJ2-1, with 12 positions matching TRBD2. The CDR3 has 21 amino acids. The junction had 18 bases not matched to a gene; V was cut back by 3 bases and J by 3 bases. CDR3 bases: TGTGCCAGCAGTTTCGGTTGGACTAGCGGGGACACAGCAGCCGTCTACAATGAGCAGTTCTTC. This translates into CASSFGWTSGDTAAVYNEQFF.